The T cell receptor beta chain under discussion was sequenced for a study of T-cell reconstitution after alpha-beta-depleted transplantation in children. Preparing the TCRbeta library involved the use of unique molecular identifiers. TCRdb itself ran the PCR reads through MiXCR, one entry per CDR3 protein. Found here are more than 200,000 distinct CDR3 sequences, 9.7% of them singletons; the top ten hold roughly 5.1%. The CDR3 contains 16 residues. Germline values: CDR1 SQVTM, CDR2 ANQGSEA. The V end was cut by 3 bases, the J end by 0 bases, with 16 bases between. In its sample, this clonotype was seen many times.

This rearrangement joins TRBV29-1 to TRBJ2-3, with D possibly TRBD1 on 5 matching bases. The sequence was obtained from a human donor who donated a stem cell graft to a child with SCID. Source: PBMCs from the stem cell graft donor, taken from the stem cell graft. In DNA form, the CDR3 reads TGCAGCGTTGATTCCCGAAGGCAGGGAAGCACAGATACGCAGTATTTT. This encodes CSVDSRRQGSTDTQYF.